The T cell receptor (beta chain) described here comes from a study of blood T cell repertoires in COVID-19 (dated by TCRdb to about 2020). Study-wide context: The collaborator samples originated in the United States, Italy and Spain and spanned the acute and convalescent phases of COVID-19. Sample metadata almost always included a de-identified subject ID, COVID-19 status, age in years and sex. A freely available public database, intended as a resource for researchers studying the immune response to SARS-CoV-2, is where the repertoires were released. The prospective study material was composed of cDNA or gDNA derived from T cells, B-cell-depleted T cells, or PBMCs. HLA class I and class II types, where available, came from metadata supplied by the sample provider rather than from assay-based typing. The samples were drawn from two sources: the first 160 participants of the ongoing ImmuneRACE study, and approximately 1,300 subjects contributed by 6 global collaborators. The dataset comprised deeply sampled blood TCRbeta repertoires from subjects exposed to, actively infected with, or recovered from COVID-19. What the work shows at the level of the full study, not this receptor alone: The quantity of clinical and demographic metadata differed by source and by participant and was supplied without curation.

Comment on this clone: Its antigen remains undetermined. Base qualities were left out, and no much larger clone turns up one base away.

CDR1 and CDR2, looked up from the germline V gene, are MNHEY and SVGAGI. The CDR3 spans 12 residues, from the cysteine through the phenylalanine. Only CDR3 DNA remains: 36 bases, in frame from the first base. The V and J ends are trimmed by 9 bases and 4 bases, leaving 11 bases between them. The collaborating institutions used their own protocols to collect whole blood in K2EDTA tubes. For TCRbeta analysis, collaborators shipped samples as frozen whole blood, isolated PBMCs, or DNA extracted from either of those sample types. TCRbeta CDR3 regions were amplified from genomic DNA using the immunoSEQ Assay, a bias-controlled multiplex PCR. Per the source publication's procedure: The number of nucleated cells in each sample was estimated from the amplification of reference gene primers within the assay. To quantify the absolute abundance of each unique TCRbeta CDR3 rearrangement, sequence reads were collapsed and filtered. Productive Simpson clonality was computed per sample as the square root of Simpson's diversity index over productive rearrangements. This is the immuneACCESS table as TCRdb keeps it, with only in-frame sequences that have V and J called. A part of the clones is gone; compared with another copy, unresolved V genes explain less than half, and the rest is unexplained. V, J and clone size are taken as reported in that table, and D and trimming were inferred from the DNA itself. The sample records just under 65,000 clones, about 76% of which are singletons. Clones ranked in the top ten supply approximately 5.1% of the sample.

Sample: peripheral blood. The chain was built from TRBV6-5 and TRBJ2-3, with a tentative D gene TRBD2 over 5 matching bases. The source of this sequence is a human donor in a cohort sampled during active COVID-19. DNA sequence: TGTGCCAGTAGGACGGGGTCAGATACGCAGTATTTT. This gives the protein CASRTGSDTQYF.